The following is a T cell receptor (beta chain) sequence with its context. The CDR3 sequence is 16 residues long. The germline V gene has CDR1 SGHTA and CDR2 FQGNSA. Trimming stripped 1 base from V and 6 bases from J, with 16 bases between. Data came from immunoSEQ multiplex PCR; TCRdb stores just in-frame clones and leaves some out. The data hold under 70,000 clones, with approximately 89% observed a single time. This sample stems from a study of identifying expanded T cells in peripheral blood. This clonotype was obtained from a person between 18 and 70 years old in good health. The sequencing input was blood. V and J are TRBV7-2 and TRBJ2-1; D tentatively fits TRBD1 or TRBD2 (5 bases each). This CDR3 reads CASSLVAGRVGNEQFF. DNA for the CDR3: TGTGCCAGCAGCTTAGTCGCGGGCAGGGTAGGCAATGAGCAGTTCTTC.